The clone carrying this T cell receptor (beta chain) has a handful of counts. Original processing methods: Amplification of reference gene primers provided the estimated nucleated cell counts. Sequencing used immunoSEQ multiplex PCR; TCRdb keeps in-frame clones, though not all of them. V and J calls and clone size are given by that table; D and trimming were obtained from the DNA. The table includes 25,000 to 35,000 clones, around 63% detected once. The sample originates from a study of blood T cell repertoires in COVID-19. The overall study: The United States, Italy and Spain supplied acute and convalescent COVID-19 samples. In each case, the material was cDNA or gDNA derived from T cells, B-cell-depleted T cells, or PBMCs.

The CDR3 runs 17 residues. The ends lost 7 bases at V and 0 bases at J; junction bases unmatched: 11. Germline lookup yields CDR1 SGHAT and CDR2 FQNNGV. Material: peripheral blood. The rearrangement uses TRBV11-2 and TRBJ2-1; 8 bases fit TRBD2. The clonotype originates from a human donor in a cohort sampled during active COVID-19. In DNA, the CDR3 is TGTGCCAGCACCCTCCTTCCGGGAGGGAGCTCCTACAATGAGCAGTTCTTC. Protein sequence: CASTLLPGGSSYNEQFF.